This T cell receptor (beta chain) derives from a study of patients and donors after allogeneic stem cell transplantation. A remark on this clonotype: An end of the junction differs from the germline gene, which may be a read error.

Germline loops: CDR1 MNHEY, CDR2 SVGAGI. The CDR3 contains 17 residues. MiXCR was run by TCRdb on the RT-PCR reads, yielding one entry per CDR3 protein. Here the sample spans fewer than 75,000 distinct CDR3 sequences, roughly 13% being singletons. Sequencing input: blood, either unsorted or a sorted T cell fraction (not recorded which). V usage is TRBV6-5 and J usage is TRBJ1-3; 9 positions agree with TRBD1. The sequence came from a human donor who was either an allogeneic HSCT recipient or a stem cell or donor lymphocyte infusion donor (not recorded which). It is not recorded whose cells these are; they may come from a transplant donor. The CDR3: CASCYSQDRGSGNTIYF. CDR3 sequence (DNA): TGTGCCAGCTGTTACTCACAGGACAGGGGCTCTGGAAACACCATATATTTT.